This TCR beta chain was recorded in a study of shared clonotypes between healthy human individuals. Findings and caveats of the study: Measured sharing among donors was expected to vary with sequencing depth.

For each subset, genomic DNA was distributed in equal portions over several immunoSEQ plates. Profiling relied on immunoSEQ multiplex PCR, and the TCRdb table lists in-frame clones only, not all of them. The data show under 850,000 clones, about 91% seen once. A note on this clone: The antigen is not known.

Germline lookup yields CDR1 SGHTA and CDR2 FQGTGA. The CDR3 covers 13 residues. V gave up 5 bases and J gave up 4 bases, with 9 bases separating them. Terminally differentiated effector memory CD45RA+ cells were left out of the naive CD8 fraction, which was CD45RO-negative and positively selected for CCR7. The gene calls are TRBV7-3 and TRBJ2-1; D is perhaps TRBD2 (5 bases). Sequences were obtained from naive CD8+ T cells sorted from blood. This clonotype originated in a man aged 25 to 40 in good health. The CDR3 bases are TGTGCCAGCAGCCGGGAATTATACAATGAGCAGTTCTTC. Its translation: CASSRELYNEQFF. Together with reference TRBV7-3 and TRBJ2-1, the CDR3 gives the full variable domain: GAGVSQTPSNKVTEKGKYVELRCDPISGHTALYWYRQSLGQGPEFLIYFQGTGAADDSGLPNDRFFAVRPEGSVSTLKIQRTERGDSAVYLCASSRELYNEQFFGPGTRLTVL.